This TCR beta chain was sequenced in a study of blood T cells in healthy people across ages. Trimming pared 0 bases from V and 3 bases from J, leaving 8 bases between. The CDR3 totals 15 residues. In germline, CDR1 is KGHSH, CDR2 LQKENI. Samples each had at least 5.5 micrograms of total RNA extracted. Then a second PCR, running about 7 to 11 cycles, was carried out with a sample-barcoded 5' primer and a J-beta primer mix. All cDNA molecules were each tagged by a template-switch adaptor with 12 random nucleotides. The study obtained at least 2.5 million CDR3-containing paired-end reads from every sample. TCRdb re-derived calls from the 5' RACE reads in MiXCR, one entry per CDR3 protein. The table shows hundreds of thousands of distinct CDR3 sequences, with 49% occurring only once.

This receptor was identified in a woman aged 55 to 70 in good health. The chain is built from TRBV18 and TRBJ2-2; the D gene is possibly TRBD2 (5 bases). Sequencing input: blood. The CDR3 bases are TGTGCCAGCTCACCACCAACGAGGGACACCGGGGAGCTGTTTTTT. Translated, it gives CASSPPTRDTGELFF.